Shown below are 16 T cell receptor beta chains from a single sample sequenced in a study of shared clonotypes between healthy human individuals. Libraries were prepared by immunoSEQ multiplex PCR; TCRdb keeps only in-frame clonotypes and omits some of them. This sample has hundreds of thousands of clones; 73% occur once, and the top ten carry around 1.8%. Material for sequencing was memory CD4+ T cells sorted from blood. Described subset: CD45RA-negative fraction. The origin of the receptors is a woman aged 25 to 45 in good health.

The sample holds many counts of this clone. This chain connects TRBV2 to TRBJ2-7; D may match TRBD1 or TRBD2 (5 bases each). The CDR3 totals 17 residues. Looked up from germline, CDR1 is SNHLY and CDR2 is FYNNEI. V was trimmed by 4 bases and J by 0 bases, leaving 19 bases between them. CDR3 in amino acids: CASSGPRAGTFSYEQYF. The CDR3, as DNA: TGTGCCAGCAGTGGGCCCCGTGCCGGGACGTTCTCCTACGAGCAGTACTTC.

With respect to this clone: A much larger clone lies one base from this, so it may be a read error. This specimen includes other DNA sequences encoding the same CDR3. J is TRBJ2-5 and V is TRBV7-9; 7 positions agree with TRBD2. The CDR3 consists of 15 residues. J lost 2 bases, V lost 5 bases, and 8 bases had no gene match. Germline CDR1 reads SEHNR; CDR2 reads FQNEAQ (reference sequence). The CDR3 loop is CASSENGLEQETQYF. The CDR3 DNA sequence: TGTGCCAGCAGCGAAAATGGACTAGAACAAGAGACCCAGTACTTC.

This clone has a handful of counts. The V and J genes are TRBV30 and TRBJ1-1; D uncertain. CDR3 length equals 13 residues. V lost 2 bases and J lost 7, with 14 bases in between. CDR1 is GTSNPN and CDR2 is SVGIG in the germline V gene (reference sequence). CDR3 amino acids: CAWSRGWSLEAFF. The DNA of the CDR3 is TGTGCCTGGAGTAGAGGGTGGTCTCTTGAAGCTTTCTTT.

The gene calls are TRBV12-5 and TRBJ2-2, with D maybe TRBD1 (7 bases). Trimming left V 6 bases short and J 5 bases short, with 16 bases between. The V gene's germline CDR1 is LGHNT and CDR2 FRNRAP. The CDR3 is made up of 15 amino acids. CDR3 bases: TGTGCTAGTGGCTCAGGCGGGACAGCAACCGGGGAGCTGTTTTTT. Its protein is CASGSGGTATGELFF.

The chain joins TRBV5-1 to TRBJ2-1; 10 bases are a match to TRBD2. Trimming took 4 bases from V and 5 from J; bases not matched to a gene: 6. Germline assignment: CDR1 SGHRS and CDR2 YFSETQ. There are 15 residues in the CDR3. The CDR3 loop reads CASSTLAGLNNEQFF. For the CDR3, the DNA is TGCGCCAGCAGCACACTAGCGGGACTCAACAATGAGCAGTTCTTC.

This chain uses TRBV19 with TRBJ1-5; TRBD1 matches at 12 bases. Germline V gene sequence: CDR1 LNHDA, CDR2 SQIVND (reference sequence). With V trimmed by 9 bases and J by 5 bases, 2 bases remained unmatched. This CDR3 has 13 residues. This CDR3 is CASRDRGHQPQHF. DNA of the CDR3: TGTGCCAGCCGGGACAGGGGGCATCAGCCCCAGCATTTT.

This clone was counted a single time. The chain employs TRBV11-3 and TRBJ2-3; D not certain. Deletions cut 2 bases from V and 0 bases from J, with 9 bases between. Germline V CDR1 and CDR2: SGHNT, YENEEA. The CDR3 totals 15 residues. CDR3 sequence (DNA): TGTGCCAGCAGCTTACTTCCGTCTAGCACAGATACGCAGTATTTT. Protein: CASSLLPSSTDTQYF.

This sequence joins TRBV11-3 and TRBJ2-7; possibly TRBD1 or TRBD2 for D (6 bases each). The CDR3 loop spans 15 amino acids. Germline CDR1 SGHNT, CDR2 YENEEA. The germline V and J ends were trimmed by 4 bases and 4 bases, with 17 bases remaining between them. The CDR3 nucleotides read TGTGCCAGCAGCTCCCCCGGGGGCTCACCGTACGAGCAGTACTTC. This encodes CASSSPGGSPYEQYF.

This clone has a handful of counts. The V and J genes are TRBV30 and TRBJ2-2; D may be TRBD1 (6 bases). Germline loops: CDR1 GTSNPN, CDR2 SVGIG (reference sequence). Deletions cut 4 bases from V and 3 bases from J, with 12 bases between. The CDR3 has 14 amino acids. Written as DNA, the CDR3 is TGTGCCTGGACCCTACAGGGTCACACCGGGGAGCTGTTTTTT. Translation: CAWTLQGHTGELFF.

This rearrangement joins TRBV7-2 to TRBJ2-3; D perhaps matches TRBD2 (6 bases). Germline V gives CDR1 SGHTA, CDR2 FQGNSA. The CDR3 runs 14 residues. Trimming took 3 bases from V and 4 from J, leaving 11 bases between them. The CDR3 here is CASSFGGMADTQYF. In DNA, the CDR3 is TGTGCCAGCAGCTTCGGCGGGATGGCAGATACGCAGTATTTT.

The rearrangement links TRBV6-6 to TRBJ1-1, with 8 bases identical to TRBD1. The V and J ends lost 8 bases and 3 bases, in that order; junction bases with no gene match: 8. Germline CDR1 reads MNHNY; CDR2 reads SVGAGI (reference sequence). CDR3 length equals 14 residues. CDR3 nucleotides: TGTGCCAGCGAAACACAGGGGGTGCACACTGAAGCTTTCTTT. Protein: CASETQGVHTEAFF.

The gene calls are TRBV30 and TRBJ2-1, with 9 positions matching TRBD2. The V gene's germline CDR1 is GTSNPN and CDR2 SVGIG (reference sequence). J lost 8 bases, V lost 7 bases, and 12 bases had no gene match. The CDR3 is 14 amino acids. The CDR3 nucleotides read TGTGCCTTACCGAAGGGTAGCGGGAGCTATGAGCAGTTCTTC. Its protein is CALPKGSGSYEQFF.

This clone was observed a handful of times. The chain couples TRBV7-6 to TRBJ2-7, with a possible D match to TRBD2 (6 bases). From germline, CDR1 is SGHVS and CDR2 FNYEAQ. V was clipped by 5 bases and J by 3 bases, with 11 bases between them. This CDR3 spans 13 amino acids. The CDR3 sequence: CASSPQEGYEQYF. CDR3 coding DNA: TGTGCCAGCAGCCCCCAGGAGGGCTACGAGCAGTACTTC.

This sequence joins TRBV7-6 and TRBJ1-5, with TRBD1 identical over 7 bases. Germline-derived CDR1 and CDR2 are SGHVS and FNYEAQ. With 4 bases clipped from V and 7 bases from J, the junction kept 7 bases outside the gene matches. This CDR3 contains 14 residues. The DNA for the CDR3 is TGTGCCAGCAGCTCCCAGGGGGTTGGCCAGCCCCAGCATTTT. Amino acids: CASSSQGVGQPQHF.

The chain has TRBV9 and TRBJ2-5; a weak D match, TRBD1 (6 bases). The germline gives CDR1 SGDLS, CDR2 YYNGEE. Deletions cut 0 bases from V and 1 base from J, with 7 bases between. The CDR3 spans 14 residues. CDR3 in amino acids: CASSVAQGQETQYF. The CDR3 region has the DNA TGTGCCAGCAGCGTAGCACAGGGCCAAGAGACCCAGTACTTC.

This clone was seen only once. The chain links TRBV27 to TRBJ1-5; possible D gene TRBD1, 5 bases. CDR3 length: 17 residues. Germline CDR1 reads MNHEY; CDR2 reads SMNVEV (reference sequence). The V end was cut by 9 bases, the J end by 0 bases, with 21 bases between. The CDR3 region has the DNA TGTGCCAGTAGGAATACAGGAAATGGGGATAGCAATCAGCCCCAGCATTTT. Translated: CASRNTGNGDSNQPQHF.